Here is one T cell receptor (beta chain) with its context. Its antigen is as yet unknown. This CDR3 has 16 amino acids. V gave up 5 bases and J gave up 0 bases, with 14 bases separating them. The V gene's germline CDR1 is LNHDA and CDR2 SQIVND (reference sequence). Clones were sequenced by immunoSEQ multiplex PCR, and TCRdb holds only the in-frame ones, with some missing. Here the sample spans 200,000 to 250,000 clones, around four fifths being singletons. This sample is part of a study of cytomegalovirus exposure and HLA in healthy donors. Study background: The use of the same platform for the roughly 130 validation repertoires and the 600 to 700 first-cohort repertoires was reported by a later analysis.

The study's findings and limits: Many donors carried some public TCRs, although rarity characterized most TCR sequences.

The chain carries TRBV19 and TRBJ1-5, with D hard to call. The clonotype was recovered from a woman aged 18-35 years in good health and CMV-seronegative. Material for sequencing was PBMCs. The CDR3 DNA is TGTGCCAGTAGTCAGAACGGTGGAACTAGCAATCAGCCCCAGCATTTT. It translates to CASSQNGGTSNQPQHF.